Listed below are T cell receptor beta chains from one sample, sequenced in a study of patients and donors after allogeneic stem cell transplantation. MiXCR was run by TCRdb on the RT-PCR reads, yielding one entry per CDR3 protein. This sample has about 960,000 distinct CDR3 sequences, with 18% found just once. The sequenced material came from blood, either unsorted or a sorted T cell fraction (not recorded which). These receptors all stem from a human donor who was either an allogeneic HSCT recipient or a stem cell or donor lymphocyte infusion donor (not recorded which). It is not recorded whose cells these are; they may come from a transplant donor. Each CDR3 is given with its conserved first and last residue. A D gene is named only where the DNA matches it firmly. Clone size is given for some rows only: seen once, a few or many times, or a class if the clone is expanded.

cdr3_nt cdr3_aa clone_size j_call d_call v_call
TGTGCCAGCAGAGACAGGGGGGTCGGGGAGCTGTTTTTT CASRDRGVGELFF - TRBJ2-2 TRBD1 TRBV6-6
TGTGCCAGCAGTTTGAGAGCGGGAGGGCCTTTAATTGAGCAGTTCTTC CASSLRAGGPLIEQFF - TRBJ2-1 TRBD2 TRBV6-5
TGTGCCATCACCAAGGACCGGGCACAGCCCCAGCATTTT CAITKDRAQPQHF few TRBJ1-5 - TRBV10-3
TGTGCCAGCAGAGCCCGAGGGACAGGGAATATCCCCGGGGAGCTGTTTTTT CASRARGTGNIPGELFF few TRBJ2-2 TRBD1 TRBV27
TGCGCCAGCAGCTTCCGGCCAGCAAACACCGGGGAGCTGTTTTTT CASSFRPANTGELFF many TRBJ2-2 - TRBV5-1
TGTGCCAGCTCGCGTACAGGGGGCGAGAGCAATCAGCCCCAGCATTTT CASSRTGGESNQPQHF - TRBJ1-5 TRBD1 TRBV12-3/TRBV12-4
TGCGCCAGCAGCCAAGTGGACCGTCGAGCAGCGGCCCCAGATACGCAGTATTTT CASSQVDRRAAAPDTQYF few TRBJ2-3 - TRBV4-1
TGTGCCAGCAGTTACGGCAACAATGAGCAGTTCTTC CASSYGNNEQFF - TRBJ2-1 - TRBV6-2/TRBV6-3
TGTGCCAGTAGTAACGGACCGAACACCGGGGAGCTGTTTTTT CASSNGPNTGELFF - TRBJ2-2 - TRBV19
TGTGCCAGCAGTCGACTCTGGCAGGGATTATACGAGCAGTACTTC CASSRLWQGLYEQYF few TRBJ2-7 - TRBV6-1
TGTGCCAGCAGTTTAAGGCTCAATGAGCAGTTCTTC CASSLRLNEQFF many TRBJ2-1 - TRBV12-3/TRBV12-4
TGCGCCAGCAGCCAAGACAGCGGGGCCACGACAGATACGCAGTATTTT CASSQDSGATTDTQYF few TRBJ2-3 TRBD2 TRBV4-3
TGTGCCAGCTCACGTTATCGAGAGACCCAGTACTTC CASSRYRETQYF few TRBJ2-5 - TRBV18
TGTGCCAGCAGCCCGGGGGGGATAATCTACGAGCAGTACTTC CASSPGGIIYEQYF - TRBJ2-7 TRBD2 TRBV7-2
TGTGCCAGCAGTGCCGGGACCCCAAACACCGGGGAGCTGTTTTTT CASSAGTPNTGELFF few TRBJ2-2 - TRBV12-3/TRBV12-4
TGTGCCAGCAGTCCTTACGAACAGCTAGCCAAAAACATTCAGTACTTC CASSPYEQLAKNIQYF - TRBJ2-4 - TRBV2
TGCGCCAGTTCAATACTCACAGGGGCTGAAAAACTGTTTTTT CASSILTGAEKLFF - TRBJ1-4 TRBD1 TRBV4-1
TGTGCCAGCAGTCCCCCCAGTAAGCGGGGGTTACCGTGGGGCACAGATACGCAGTATTTT CASSPPSKRGLPWGTDTQYF - TRBJ2-3 TRBD2 TRBV27
TGTGCCAGCACCGTGGGACAGGGTTCATTTTCCTCTTATGGCTACACCTTC CASTVGQGSFSSYGYTF - TRBJ1-2 TRBD1 TRBV7-2
TGTGCCAGCAGCTCCCGGGGGGGTGACGGGGAGACCCAGTACTTC CASSSRGGDGETQYF - TRBJ2-5 TRBD2 TRBV7-9
TGTGCCAGCAGCTTAAAGTTAACCTGGGAGCTGTTTTTT CASSLKLTWELFF - TRBJ2-2 - TRBV7-2
TGTGCCAGCAGACCCGCGGGGAGCTCCTACGAGCAGTACTTC CASRPAGSSYEQYF - TRBJ2-7 - TRBV6-2/TRBV6-3
TGTGCCAGCGACGACGGCAGACTTGAAGCTTTCTTT CASDDGRLEAFF few TRBJ1-1 - TRBV7-9
TGTGCCACCAGTGACCAAACAGGGGGCGAGCAGTACTTC CATSDQTGGEQYF few TRBJ2-7 TRBD1 TRBV24-1
TGTGCCAGCAGCCAAGCCTCGGGCGTAGGAGATACGCAGTATTTT CASSQASGVGDTQYF many TRBJ2-3 - TRBV4-2
TGTGCCAGCAGCTCCGGGACAGTTGTTAATAGCAATCAGCCCCAGCATTTT CASSSGTVVNSNQPQHF few TRBJ1-5 TRBD1 TRBV7-9
TGCAGCGTGGACAGTTACTATGGCTACACCTTC CSVDSYYGYTF - TRBJ1-2 - TRBV29-1
TGCAGTGCGGGGACCGCCGGACGGCCCCAGCATTTT CSAGTAGRPQHF - TRBJ1-5 - TRBV20-1
TGTGCCAGCAGTTACAGTGTTCGTCCAATTGAGCAGTACTTC CASSYSVRPIEQYF - TRBJ2-7 - TRBV6-5
TGCGCCAGCAGCCAAGATGGAGGGACTCCATCCGAGCAGTACTTC CASSQDGGTPSEQYF - TRBJ2-7 - TRBV4-3
TGCAGTGCTACAGAAGGCCTCTCACTTAACTATGGCTACACCTTC CSATEGLSLNYGYTF - TRBJ1-2 - TRBV20-1
TGTGCCACCAGTGATTTGGCCACACTAGCGGGAGGTGGAGAGACCCAGTACTTC CATSDLATLAGGGETQYF - TRBJ2-5 TRBD2 TRBV24-1
TGCGCCAGCAGCTTGGCCAGCGGGCATGAGCAGTTCTTC CASSLASGHEQFF - TRBJ2-1 - TRBV5-1
TGTGCCAGCAGTTTAAGGGGACAGGGGTCCTACGAGCAGTACTTC CASSLRGQGSYEQYF many TRBJ2-7 TRBD1 TRBV12-3/TRBV12-4
TGCGCCAGCAGCCATCGATCAGGGGCAGTCAACCAGTTCTTC CASSHRSGAVNQFF few TRBJ2-1 - TRBV4-3
TGTGCCAGCAGTGGAGCGGGAATGTGGAATGAGCAGTTCTTC CASSGAGMWNEQFF - TRBJ2-1 TRBD2 TRBV6-1
TGTGCCAGCAGCGCGGGACGCCGGGACGCCGCCTACGAGCAGTACTTC CASSAGRRDAAYEQYF - TRBJ2-7 - TRBV9
TGCGCCAGCCGGTGGGGGTTTAACTATGGCTACACCTTC CASRWGFNYGYTF - TRBJ1-2 - TRBV5-1
TGTGCCAGCAGCTCTAACCCGGGACAGGGTGCCGGGGAGCTGTTTTTT CASSSNPGQGAGELFF - TRBJ2-2 TRBD1 TRBV7-8
TGTGCCAGCAGTTTAGGCAACAAACAGTTAGCTTTCTTT CASSLGNKQLAFF - TRBJ1-1 - TRBV27
TGTGCCAGCAGCTTAATCAGGGGGGAACAGCCCCAGCATTTT CASSLIRGEQPQHF - TRBJ1-5 TRBD1 TRBV7-3
TGCGCCAGCAGCCTACAGCGGGGGTCCTACAATGAGCAGTTCTTC CASSLQRGSYNEQFF - TRBJ2-1 TRBD2 TRBV5-1
TGTGCCAGCAGCTTAACGATTAGAGATACGCAGTATTTT CASSLTIRDTQYF - TRBJ2-3 - TRBV7-3
TGCAGCGTGCAGGACAGGGGGCTTAGCCAGCCCCAGCATTTT CSVQDRGLSQPQHF - TRBJ1-5 TRBD1 TRBV29-1
TGTGCCAGCTCAAATGACAGGGTTCACTACAATGAGCAGTTCTTC CASSNDRVHYNEQFF - TRBJ2-1 TRBD1 TRBV7-2
TGCGCCAGCAGCTCCACCGGGACTAGCTTCGAGACCCAGTACTTC CASSSTGTSFETQYF - TRBJ2-5 TRBD2 TRBV5-1
TGTGCCAGCGGCACTAGCGGGCCTGGTAATGAGCAGTTCTTC CASGTSGPGNEQFF few TRBJ2-1 TRBD2 TRBV2
TGCGCCAGCAGCCCGGAGGGGGGAAGGACTGAAGCTTTCTTT CASSPEGGRTEAFF few TRBJ1-1 - TRBV5-1
TGTGCCAGCAGTGAAGGGCAACCACATGGGCAGTTCTTC CASSEGQPHGQFF - TRBJ2-1 - TRBV2
TGCAGCGTGGGACAGAAAACCTACGAGCAGTACTTC CSVGQKTYEQYF few TRBJ2-7 TRBD1 TRBV29-1
TGTGCCAGCAGCTTCTCACAGGGTTCCTACGAGCAGTACTTC CASSFSQGSYEQYF many TRBJ2-7 - TRBV7-2
TGTGCCAGCAGTTTAGGAGGGGGAGGATCACCCCTCCACTTT CASSLGGGGSPLHF many TRBJ1-6 - TRBV7-2
TGCGCCAGCAGCTTGGGTTGGGAGAACCCCTATGGCTACACCTTC CASSLGWENPYGYTF few TRBJ1-2 - TRBV5-1
TGCAGTGCTAGTTTCACTAGCTCAGATACGCAGTATTTT CSASFTSSDTQYF - TRBJ2-3 - TRBV20-1
TGTGCCTGGAGTGCGGGACTCGGAAAGACCCAGTACTTC CAWSAGLGKTQYF few TRBJ2-5 - TRBV30